Below, 8 T cell receptor beta chains from the same sample are listed, as sequenced in a study of cytomegalovirus exposure and HLA in healthy donors. The PCR used 60 Vbeta and 13 Jbeta primers. Clones were sequenced by immunoSEQ multiplex PCR, and TCRdb holds only the in-frame ones, with some missing. The table shows some 90,000 clones, with approximately 79% occurring only once. The sequenced sample consisted of PBMCs. The receptors shown here come from a female donor in good health and CMV-seronegative.

The rearrangement uses TRBV10-3 and TRBJ2-7; 12 bases are shared with TRBD2. The length of the CDR3 is 12 residues. With V trimmed by 9 bases and J by 7 bases, 4 bases remained unmatched. Germline CDR1 and CDR2: ENHRY and SYGVKD. CDR3 sequence (DNA): TGTGCCATACTAGCGGGAGGCTATGAGCAGTACTTC. Translating it yields CAILAGGYEQYF.

The chain recombines TRBV10-3 with TRBJ1-2, with no clear D. Germline CDR1 is ENHRY and CDR2 is SYGVKD. This CDR3 contains 14 residues. Trimming cost V 1 base and J 6 bases, with 12 bases left between them. The CDR3: CAISEWGGGDGYTF. In DNA, the CDR3 is TGTGCCATCAGTGAGTGGGGAGGAGGTGATGGCTACACCTTC.

The V and J genes are TRBV18 and TRBJ2-2, with D possibly being TRBD1 (5 bases). Deletions cut 3 bases from V and 3 bases from J, with 14 bases between. From germline, CDR1 is KGHSH and CDR2 LQKENI. This CDR3 is 16 amino acids long. In DNA, the CDR3 is TGTGCCAGCTCACCTCAACCAGGGCGTGACACCGGGGAGCTGTTTTTT. Encoded protein: CASSPQPGRDTGELFF.

The chain uses TRBV20-1 and TRBJ1-4; no reliable D call. Per the germline V gene, CDR1 is DFQATT and CDR2 is SNEGSKA (reference sequence). V was trimmed by 7 bases and J by 8 bases, leaving 11 bases between them. The CDR3 covers 11 residues. CDR3 region: CSVAPGEKLFF. The CDR3 DNA reads as TGCAGTGTGGCTCCGGGGGAAAAACTGTTTTTT.

The sample holds one count of this clone. The V gene is TRBV28, the J gene TRBJ1-5; D is possibly TRBD1 (5 bases). Germline lookup yields CDR1 MDHEN and CDR2 SYDVKM. This CDR3 comprises 15 residues. Trimming removed 1 base at V and 7 bases at J, with 14 bases between. For the CDR3, the DNA is TGTGCCAGCAGTTTATACAGCGGGGGAGGACAGCCCCAGCATTTT. It codes for CASSLYSGGGQPQHF. Full variable domain (rest looked up from reference TRBV28 and TRBJ1-5): DVKVTQSSRYLVKRTGEKVFLECVQDMDHENMFWYRQDPGLGLRLIYFSYDVKMKEKGDIPEGYSVSREKKERFSLILESASTNQTSMYLCASSLYSGGGQPQHFGDGTRLSIL.

The chain recombines TRBV19 with TRBJ2-7; 10 positions agree with TRBD2. CDR1 LNHDA and CDR2 SQIVND come from the germline V gene (reference sequence). The CDR3 is made up of 15 amino acids. Trimming took 5 bases from V and 2 from J; bases not matched to a gene: 6. Written as DNA, the CDR3 is TGTGCCAGTAGTCCCCGGACTAGCGGTCCCTACGAGCAGTACTTC. Translating it yields CASSPRTSGPYEQYF.

The gene calls are TRBV2 and TRBJ1-2, with a tentative D call TRBD1 (6 bases). CDR3 length: 15 residues. Germline V gene lookup returns CDR1 SNHLY and CDR2 FYNNEI. Deletions cut 4 bases from V and 5 bases from J, with 17 bases between. CDR3 sequence (DNA): TGTGCCAGCAGTGGGGCGGGGGGCGCGGGATATGGCTACACCTTC. It codes for CASSGAGGAGYGYTF.

In this sample, this clone turned up once. The V call is TRBV25-1, the J call TRBJ1-1, with 7 bases lining up with TRBD1. CDR1 MGHDK and CDR2 SYGVNS come from the germline V gene. V shed 2 bases, J shed 1 base, and the junction held 7 bases outside the gene matches. CDR3 length: 16 amino acids. The CDR3 here is CASSEGTVTENTEAFF. In nucleotides, the CDR3 is TGTGCCAGCAGTGAAGGGACAGTCACCGAGAACACTGAAGCTTTCTTT.